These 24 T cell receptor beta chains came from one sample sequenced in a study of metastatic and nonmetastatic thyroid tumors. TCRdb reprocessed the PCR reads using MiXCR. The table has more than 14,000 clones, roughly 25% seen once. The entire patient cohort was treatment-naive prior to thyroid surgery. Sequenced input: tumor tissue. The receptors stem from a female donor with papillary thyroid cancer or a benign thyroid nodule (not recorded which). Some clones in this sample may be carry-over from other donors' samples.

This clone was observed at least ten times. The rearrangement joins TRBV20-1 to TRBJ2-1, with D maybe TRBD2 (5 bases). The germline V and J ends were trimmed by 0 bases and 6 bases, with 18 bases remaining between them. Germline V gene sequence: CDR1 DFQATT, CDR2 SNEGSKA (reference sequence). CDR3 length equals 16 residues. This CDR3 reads CSARDQWRALTNEQFF. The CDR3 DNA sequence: TGCAGTGCTAGAGATCAATGGCGGGCCCTAACCAATGAGCAGTTCTTC.

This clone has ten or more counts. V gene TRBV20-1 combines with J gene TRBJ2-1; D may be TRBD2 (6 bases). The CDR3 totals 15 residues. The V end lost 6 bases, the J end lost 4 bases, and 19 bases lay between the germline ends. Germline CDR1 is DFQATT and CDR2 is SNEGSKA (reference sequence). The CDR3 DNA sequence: TGCAGTGCCCGCACGGCGGGACTGCAGTACAATGAGCAGTTCTTC. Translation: CSARTAGLQYNEQFF.

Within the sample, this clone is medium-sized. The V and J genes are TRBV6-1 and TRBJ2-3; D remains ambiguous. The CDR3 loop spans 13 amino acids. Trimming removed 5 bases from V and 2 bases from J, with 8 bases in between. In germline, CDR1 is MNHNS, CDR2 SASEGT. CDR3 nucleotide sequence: TGTGCCAGCAGTTGGCAGCTCACAGATACGCAGTATTTT. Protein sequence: CASSWQLTDTQYF.

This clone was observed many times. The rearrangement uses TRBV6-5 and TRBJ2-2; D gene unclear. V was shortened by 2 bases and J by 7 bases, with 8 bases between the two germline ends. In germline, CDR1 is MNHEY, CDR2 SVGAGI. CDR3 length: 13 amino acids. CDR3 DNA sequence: TGTGCCAGCAGTTACGATTACCGCGGGGAGCTGTTTTTT. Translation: CASSYDYRGELFF.

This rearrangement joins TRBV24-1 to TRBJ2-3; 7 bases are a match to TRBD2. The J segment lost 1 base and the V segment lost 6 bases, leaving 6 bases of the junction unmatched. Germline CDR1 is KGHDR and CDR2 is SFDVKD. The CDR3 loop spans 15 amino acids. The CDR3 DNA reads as TGTGCCACCAGTTGGAGTACTAGCGGCACAGATACGCAGTATTTT. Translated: CATSWSTSGTDTQYF.

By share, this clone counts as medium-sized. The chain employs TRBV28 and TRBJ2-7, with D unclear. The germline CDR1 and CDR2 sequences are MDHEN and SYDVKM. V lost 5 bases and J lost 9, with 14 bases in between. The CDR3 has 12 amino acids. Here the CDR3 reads CASSPSLGVQYF. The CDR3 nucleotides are TGTGCCAGCAGTCCTTCCCTGGGTGTGCAGTACTTC. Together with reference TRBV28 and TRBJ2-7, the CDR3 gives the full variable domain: DVKVTQSSRYLVKRTGEKVFLECVQDMDHENMFWYRQDPGLGLRLIYFSYDVKMKEKGDIPEGYSVSREKKERFSLILESASTNQTSMYLCASSPSLGVQYFGPGTRLTVT.

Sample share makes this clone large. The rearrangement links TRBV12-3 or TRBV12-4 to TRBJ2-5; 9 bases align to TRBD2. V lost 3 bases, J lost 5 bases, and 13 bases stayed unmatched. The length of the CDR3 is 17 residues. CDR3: CASSFSGRWPGGETQYF. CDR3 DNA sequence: TGTGCCAGCAGTTTCAGCGGGAGGTGGCCAGGAGGGGAGACCCAGTACTTC.

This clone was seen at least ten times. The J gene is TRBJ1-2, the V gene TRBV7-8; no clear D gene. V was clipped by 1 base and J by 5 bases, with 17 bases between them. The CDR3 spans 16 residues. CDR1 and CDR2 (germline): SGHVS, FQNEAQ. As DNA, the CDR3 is TGTGCCAGCAGCTTAGGATCGACCGGTAAACTTTATGGCTACACCTTC. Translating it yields CASSLGSTGKLYGYTF. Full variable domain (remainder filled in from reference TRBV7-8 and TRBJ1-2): GAGVSQSPRYKVAKRGQDVALRCDPISGHVSLFWYQQALGQGPEFLTYFQNEAQLDKSGLPSDRFFAERPEGSVSTLKIQRTQQEDSAVYLCASSLGSTGKLYGYTFGSGTRLTVV.

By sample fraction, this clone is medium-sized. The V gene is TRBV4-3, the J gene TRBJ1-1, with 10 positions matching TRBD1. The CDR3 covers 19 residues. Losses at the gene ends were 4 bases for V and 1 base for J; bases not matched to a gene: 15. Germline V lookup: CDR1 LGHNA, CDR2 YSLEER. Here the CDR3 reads CASSRGVPGQGRGNTEAFF. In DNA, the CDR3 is TGCGCCAGCAGCCGGGGGGTTCCGGGACAGGGGAGGGGGAACACTGAAGCTTTCTTT.

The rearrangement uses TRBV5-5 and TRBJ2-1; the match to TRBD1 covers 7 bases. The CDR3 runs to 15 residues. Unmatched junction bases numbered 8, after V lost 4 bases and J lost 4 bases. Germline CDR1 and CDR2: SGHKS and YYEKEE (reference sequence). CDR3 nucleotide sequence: TGTGCCAGCAGCCCGGGACAGTACTCGTACAATGAGCAGTTCTTC. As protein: CASSPGQYSYNEQFF.

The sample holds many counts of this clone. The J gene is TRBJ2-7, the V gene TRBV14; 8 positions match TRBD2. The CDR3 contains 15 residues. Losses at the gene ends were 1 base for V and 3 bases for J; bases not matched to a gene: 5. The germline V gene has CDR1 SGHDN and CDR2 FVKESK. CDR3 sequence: CASSQVGLGIYEQYF. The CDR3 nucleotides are TGTGCCAGCAGCCAAGTGGGACTAGGGATCTACGAGCAGTACTTC.

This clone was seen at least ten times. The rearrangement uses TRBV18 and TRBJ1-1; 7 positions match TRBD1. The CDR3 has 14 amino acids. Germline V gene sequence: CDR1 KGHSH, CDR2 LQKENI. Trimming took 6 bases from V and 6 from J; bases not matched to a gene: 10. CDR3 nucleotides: TGTGCCAGCTCCCGAACAGGGGTTCCCCCTGAAGCTTTCTTT. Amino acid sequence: CASSRTGVPPEAFF.

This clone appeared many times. As DNA, the CDR3 is TGCAGCGCAAAGGGACTAGCGGGAGGTGGGACCGGGGAGCTGTTTTTT. It translates to CSAKGLAGGGTGELFF. The chain recombines TRBV29-1 with TRBJ2-2; 15 bases agree with TRBD2. The CDR3 runs 16 residues. Germline lookup yields CDR1 SQVTM and CDR2 ANQGSEA. Trimming cost V 7 bases and J 5 bases; bases outside gene matches: 8.

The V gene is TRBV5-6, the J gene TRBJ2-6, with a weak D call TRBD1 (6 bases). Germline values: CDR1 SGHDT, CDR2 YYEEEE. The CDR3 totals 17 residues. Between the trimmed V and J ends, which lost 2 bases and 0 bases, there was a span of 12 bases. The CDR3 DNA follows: TGTGCCAGCAGCTTTGGACAGCGATACTCTGGGGCCAACGTCCTGACTTTC. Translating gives CASSFGQRYSGANVLTF.

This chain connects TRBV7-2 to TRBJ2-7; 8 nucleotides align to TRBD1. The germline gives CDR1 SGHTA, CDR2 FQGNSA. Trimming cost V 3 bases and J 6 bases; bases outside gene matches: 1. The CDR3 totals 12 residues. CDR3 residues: CASSFGTGEQYF. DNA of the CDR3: TGTGCCAGCAGCTTTGGGACAGGCGAGCAGTACTTC. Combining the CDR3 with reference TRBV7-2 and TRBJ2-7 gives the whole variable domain GAGVSQSPSNKVTEKGKDVELRCDPISGHTALYWYRQSLGQGLEFLIYFQGNSAPDKSGLPSDRFSAERTGGSVSTLTIQRTQQEDSAVYLCASSFGTGEQYFGPGTRLTVT.

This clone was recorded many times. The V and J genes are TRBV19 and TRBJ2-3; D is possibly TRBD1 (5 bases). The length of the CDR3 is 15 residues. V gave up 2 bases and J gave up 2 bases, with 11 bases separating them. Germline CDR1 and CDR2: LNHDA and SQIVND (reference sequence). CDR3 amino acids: CASSISGRATDTQYF. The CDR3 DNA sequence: TGTGCCAGTAGTATATCGGGCAGGGCCACAGATACGCAGTATTTT.

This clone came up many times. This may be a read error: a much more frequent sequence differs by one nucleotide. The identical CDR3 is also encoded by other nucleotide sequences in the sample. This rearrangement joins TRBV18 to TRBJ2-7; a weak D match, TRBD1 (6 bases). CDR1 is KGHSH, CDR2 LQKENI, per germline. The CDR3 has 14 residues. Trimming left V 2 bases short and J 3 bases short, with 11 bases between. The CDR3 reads CASSPSYRDYEQYF. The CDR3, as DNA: TGTGCCAGCTCACCAAGTTACAGGGACTACGAGCAGTACTTC.

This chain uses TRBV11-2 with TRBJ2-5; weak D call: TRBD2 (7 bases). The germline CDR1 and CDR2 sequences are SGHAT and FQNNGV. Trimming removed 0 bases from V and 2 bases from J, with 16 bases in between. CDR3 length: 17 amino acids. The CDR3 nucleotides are TGTGCCAGCAGCTTAGACACCGGGGGGCCAGTACAAGAGACCCAGTACTTC. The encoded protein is CASSLDTGGPVQETQYF.

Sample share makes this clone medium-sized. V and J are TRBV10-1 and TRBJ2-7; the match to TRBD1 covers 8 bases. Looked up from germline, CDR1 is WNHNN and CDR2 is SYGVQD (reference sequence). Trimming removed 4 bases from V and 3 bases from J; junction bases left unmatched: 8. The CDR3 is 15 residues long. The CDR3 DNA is TGCGCCAGCAGTGCAGGGACAGGCCTCAACTACGAGCAGTACTTC. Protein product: CASSAGTGLNYEQYF.

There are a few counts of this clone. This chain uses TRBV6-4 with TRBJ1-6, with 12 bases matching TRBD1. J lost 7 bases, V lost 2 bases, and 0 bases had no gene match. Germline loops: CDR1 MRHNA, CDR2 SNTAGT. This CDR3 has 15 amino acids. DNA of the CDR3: TGTGCCAGCAGTGACGGGACAGGGGGCAATTCACCCCTCCACTTT. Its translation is CASSDGTGGNSPLHF.

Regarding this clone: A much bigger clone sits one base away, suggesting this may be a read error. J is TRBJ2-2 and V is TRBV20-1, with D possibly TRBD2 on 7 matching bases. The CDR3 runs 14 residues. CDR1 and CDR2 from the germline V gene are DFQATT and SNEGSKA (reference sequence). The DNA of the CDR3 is TGCAGTGCTAGGTTTCCGGGGGGCACCTGGGAGCTGTTTTTT. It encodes CSARFPGGTWELFF.

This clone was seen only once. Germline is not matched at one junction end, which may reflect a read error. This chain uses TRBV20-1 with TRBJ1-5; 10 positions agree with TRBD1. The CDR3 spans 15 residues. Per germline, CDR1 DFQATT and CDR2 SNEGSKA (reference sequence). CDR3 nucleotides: TGCAGTGCCAAAGGGACAGGGGCATTCAATCAGCCCAAGCATTTT. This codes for CSAKGTGAFNQPKHF.

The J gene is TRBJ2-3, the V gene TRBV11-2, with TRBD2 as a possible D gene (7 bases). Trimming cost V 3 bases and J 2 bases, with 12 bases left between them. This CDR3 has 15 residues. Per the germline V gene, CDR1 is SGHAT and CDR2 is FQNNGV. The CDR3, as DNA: TGTGCCAGCAGCTTTGGGGGGGGCGACACAGATACGCAGTATTTT. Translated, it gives CASSFGGGDTDTQYF.

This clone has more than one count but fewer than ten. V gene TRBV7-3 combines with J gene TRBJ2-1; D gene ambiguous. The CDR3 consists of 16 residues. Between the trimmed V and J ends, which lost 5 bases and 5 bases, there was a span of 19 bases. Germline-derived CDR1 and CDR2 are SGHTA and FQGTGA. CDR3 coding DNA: TGTGCCAGCAGCCCACCGTCGGCTAGTGCCCACAATGAGCAGTTCTTC. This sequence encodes CASSPPSASAHNEQFF.